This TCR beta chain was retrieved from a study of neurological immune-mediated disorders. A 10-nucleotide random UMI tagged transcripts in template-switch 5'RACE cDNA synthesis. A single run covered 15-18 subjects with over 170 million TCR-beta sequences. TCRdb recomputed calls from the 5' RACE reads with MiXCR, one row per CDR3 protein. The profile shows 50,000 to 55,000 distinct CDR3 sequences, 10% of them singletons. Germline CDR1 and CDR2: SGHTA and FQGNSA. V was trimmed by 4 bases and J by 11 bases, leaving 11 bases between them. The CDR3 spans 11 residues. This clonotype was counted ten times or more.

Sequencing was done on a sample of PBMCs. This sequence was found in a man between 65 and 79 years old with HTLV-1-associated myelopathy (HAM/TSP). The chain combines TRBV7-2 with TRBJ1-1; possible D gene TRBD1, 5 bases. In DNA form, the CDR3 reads TGTGCCAGCAGCTCCCCAGGGAAGGCTTTCTTT. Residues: CASSSPGKAFF.